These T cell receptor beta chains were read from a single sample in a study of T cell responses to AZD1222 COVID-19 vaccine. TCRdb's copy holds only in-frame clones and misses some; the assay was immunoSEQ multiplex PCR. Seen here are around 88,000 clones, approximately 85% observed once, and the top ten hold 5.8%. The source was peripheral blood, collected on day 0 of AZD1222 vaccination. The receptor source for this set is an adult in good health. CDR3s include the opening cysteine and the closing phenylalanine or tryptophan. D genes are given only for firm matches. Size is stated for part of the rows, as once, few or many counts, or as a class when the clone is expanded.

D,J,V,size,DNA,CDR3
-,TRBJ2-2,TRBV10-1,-,TGCGCCAGCAGTGACCAGGGAGGTACCGGGGAGCTGTTTTTT,CASSDQGGTGELFF
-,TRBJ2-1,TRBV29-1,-,TGCAGCGAGTTAAGGGGGTTGCTCCAGTTCTTC,CSELRGLLQFF
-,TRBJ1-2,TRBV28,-,TGTGCCAGCAGACCATACGTCCTCCAAGTCGGCTACACCTTC,CASRPYVLQVGYTF
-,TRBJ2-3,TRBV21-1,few,TGTGCCAGCAGGCAACTGAGCGGGAGCACAGATACGCAGTATTTT,CASRQLSGSTDTQYF
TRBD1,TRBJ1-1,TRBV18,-,TGTGCCAGCTCCCCGGGACAGGGGAACACTGAAGCTTTCTTT,CASSPGQGNTEAFF
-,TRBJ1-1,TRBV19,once,TGTGCCAGTAGTCAGACCCACAGGGTAAGCACTGAAGCTTTCTTT,CASSQTHRVSTEAFF
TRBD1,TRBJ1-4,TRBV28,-,TGTGCCAGCAGTCCGGACAGGGGGCACAATAATGAAAAACTGTTTTTT,CASSPDRGHNNEKLFF
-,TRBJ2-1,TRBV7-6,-,TGTGCCAGCAGTCTCCAGTACAATGAGCAGTTCTTC,CASSLQYNEQFF
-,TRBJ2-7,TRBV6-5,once,TGTGCCAGCAGTTTCTCCAGCCAATCCTACGAGCAGTACTTC,CASSFSSQSYEQYF
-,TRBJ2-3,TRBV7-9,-,TGTGCCAGCAGCTTAGAGGGTTCCACAGATACGCAGTATTTT,CASSLEGSTDTQYF
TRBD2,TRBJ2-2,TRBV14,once,TGTGCCAGCAGCCCCGGGGGGCTAGCGGGATGGAACACCGGGGAGCTGTTTTTT,CASSPGGLAGWNTGELFF
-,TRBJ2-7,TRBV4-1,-,TGCGCCAGCAGCCAAGATCGGGAGTACGAGCAGTACTTC,CASSQDREYEQYF
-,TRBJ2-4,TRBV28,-,TGTGCCAGCAGTTTATGGGACATGAAAAACATTCAGTACTTC,CASSLWDMKNIQYF
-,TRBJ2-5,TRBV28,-,TGTGCCAGCAGCCCCATCCGGACAGATCTAGAGACCCAGTACTTC,CASSPIRTDLETQYF
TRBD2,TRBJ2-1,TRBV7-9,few,TGTGCCAGCAGCCCTAGCGGGAGCTCCTACAATGAGCAGTTCTTC,CASSPSGSSYNEQFF
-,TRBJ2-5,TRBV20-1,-,TGCAGTGCTAGTTTCGAGGGGATGACCCAGTACTTC,CSASFEGMTQYF
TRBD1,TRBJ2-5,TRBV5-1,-,TGCGCCAGCAGCTTGGAAGGGGGCAGGGAGACCCAGTACTTC,CASSLEGGRETQYF
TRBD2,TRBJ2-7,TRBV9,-,TGTGCCAGCAGCGGGGCTAGCGGGTTCAACGAGCAGTACTTC,CASSGASGFNEQYF
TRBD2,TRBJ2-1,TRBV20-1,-,TGCAGTGCTAGAGTAGCGGGTGAGCAGTTCTTC,CSARVAGEQFF
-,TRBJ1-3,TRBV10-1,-,TGCGCCAGCAGTGAGTCGCAAATCCCTGGAAACACCATATATTTT,CASSESQIPGNTIYF
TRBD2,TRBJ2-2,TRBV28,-,TGTGCCAGCAGTTTATGGCCTAGCGGGAGCTTGGGAACCGGGGAGCTGTTTTTT,CASSLWPSGSLGTGELFF
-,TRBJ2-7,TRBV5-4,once,TGTGCCAGCAGCTTTGGGCAGGGGAGGAACGAGCAGTACTTC,CASSFGQGRNEQYF
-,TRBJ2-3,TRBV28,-,TGTGCCAGCAGTCTAGGGACCAGAACAGATACGCAGTATTTT,CASSLGTRTDTQYF